These 6 T cell receptor beta chains originate from one sample sequenced in a study of blood T cell repertoires in COVID-19. Clones were read by immunoSEQ multiplex PCR, and TCRdb kept only the in-frame ones, dropping some. The top ten hold roughly 7.3% of the sample, which has about 500,000 clones, about 89% seen once. The sample was peripheral blood. The receptor set was obtained from a woman between 45 and 60 years old with COVID-19, enrolled during active disease.

V gene TRBV19 combines with J gene TRBJ1-2; D call uncertain. V lost 3 bases, J lost 3 bases, and 14 bases lay in between. This CDR3 spans 15 amino acids. Germline V lookup: CDR1 LNHDA, CDR2 SQIVND (reference sequence). The chain's CDR3 is CASSIRPGLDYGYTF. CDR3 DNA: TGTGCCAGTAGTATTCGGCCAGGCCTGGACTATGGCTACACCTTC.

J is TRBJ2-3 and V is TRBV7-6, with a tentative D call TRBD2 (6 bases). Trimming left V 5 bases short and J 6 bases short, with 18 bases between. CDR1 is SGHVS, CDR2 FNYEAQ, per germline. The CDR3 is 15 amino acids. CDR3 coding DNA: TGTGCCAGCAGCACTAGCCCTAGCGAGGGCGATACGCAGTATTTT. This gives the protein CASSTSPSEGDTQYF.

The chain combines TRBV5-1 with TRBJ2-2; possible D gene TRBD2, 5 bases. The CDR3 is made up of 13 amino acids. From germline, CDR1 is SGHRS and CDR2 YFSETQ. V lost 1 base and J 8 bases, leaving 9 bases between the germline ends. In DNA form, the CDR3 reads TGCGCCAGCAGCTTGACGAGACTAGGGGAGCTGTTTTTT. It is translated as CASSLTRLGELFF.

This clone appeared a single time. The chain carries TRBV7-9 and TRBJ1-3, with 7 bases aligning to TRBD1. CDR3 length: 16 residues. The germline V gene has CDR1 SEHNR and CDR2 FQNEAQ (reference sequence). Trimming removed 5 bases from V and 1 base from J; junction bases left unmatched: 8. The CDR3 region is CASSPGTGESGNTIYF. CDR3 bases: TGTGCCAGCAGCCCGGGAACAGGGGAATCTGGAAACACCATATATTTT.

The chain couples TRBV5-1 to TRBJ2-3, with D possibly being TRBD1 (5 bases). The CDR3 contains 13 residues. V gave up 3 bases and J gave up 1 base, with 6 bases separating them. Germline V gene data show CDR1 as SGHRS and CDR2 as YFSETQ. The DNA for the CDR3 is TGCGCCAGCAGCTCGACAGGCACAGATACGCAGTATTTT. Its protein product is CASSSTGTDTQYF.

V and J are TRBV6-5 and TRBJ1-3; 8 bases line up with TRBD1. This CDR3 is built from 15 residues. Germline V lookup: CDR1 MNHEY, CDR2 SVGAGI. Unmatched junction bases numbered 8, after V lost 6 bases and J lost 4 bases. DNA of the CDR3: TGTGCCAGCAGCCGGGACAGGACTATAGGAAACACCATATATTTT. This encodes CASSRDRTIGNTIYF.